This T cell receptor beta chain was profiled in a study of blood T cells in healthy people across ages. Samples had at least 6.5 million PBMCs isolated from them. Germline V gene data show CDR1 as DFQATT and CDR2 as SNEGSKA (reference sequence). The CDR3 spans 13 residues. Using a J-beta primer mix together with a sample-barcoded 5' primer, a second PCR was run for about 6 to 12 cycles. TCRdb re-called the 5' RACE reads through MiXCR, storing one row per CDR3 protein. The data hold over a million distinct CDR3 sequences, with approximately 42% observed a single time. The genes are TRBV20-1 and TRBJ2-5; 8 bases match TRBD2. The J call may be incorrect, as the DNA end agrees better with TRBJ2-7. The receptor was isolated from a woman aged 18 to 35 in good health. Sequenced input: blood. The chain's CDR3 is CSAKSGSRHEQYF. The CDR3, as DNA: TGCAGTGCAAAGAGCGGGAGTCGGCACGAGCAGTACTTC.